This TCR beta chain was sequenced during a study of OX40 agonist ivuxolimab in advanced cancers. Germline V gene data show CDR1 as GTSNPN and CDR2 as SVGIG (reference sequence). This CDR3 has 13 residues. V shed 4 bases, J shed 2 bases, and the junction held 4 bases outside the gene matches. Here immunoSEQ multiplex PCR was the method, and the copy in TCRdb shows in-frame clones only, minus some. The table shows about 60,000 clones, with around 93% occurring only once. The specimen was CD4+ or CD8+ T cells sorted from blood, collected in a trial of the OX40 agonist ivuxolimab. The chain combines TRBV30 with TRBJ1-1; TRBD1 matches 7 bases. This receptor was identified in an adult with an advanced solid tumor such as melanoma, head and neck, liver or kidney cancer. CDR3: CAWTGTVNTEAFF. CDR3 in DNA: TGTGCCTGGACCGGGACAGTTAACACTGAAGCTTTCTTT.